The present T cell receptor (beta chain) was sequenced within a study of Ad26.COV2.S vaccination and SARS-CoV-2 variants. In the study overall: Donor got 5x10^10 or 1x10^11 viral particles of Ad26.COV2.S. Findings of the study overall: People given the vaccine had a wider spike-specific TCR breadth than placebo recipients did.

Sequencing used immunoSEQ multiplex PCR; TCRdb keeps in-frame clones, though not all of them. In the table there are approximately 300,000 clones, roughly 86% of which are singletons. V lost 7 bases and J 8 bases, leaving 21 bases between the germline ends. The CDR3 covers 14 residues. Germline V gene lookup returns CDR1 MNHEY and CDR2 SVGAGI. Regarding treatment: around 19 received Ad26.COV2.S at low or high dose, single or two shots; a few received placebo; per-sample allocation not given. Vaccine and placebo recipients were sampled on day 63 after the first injection. This clone was recorded a few times. The antigen is undetermined.

The genes are TRBV6-5 and TRBJ2-7, with D perhaps TRBD1 or TRBD2 (5 bases each). Material: peripheral blood, obtained in a trial of Ad26.COV2.S vaccine versus placebo. The TCR was taken from a person between 18 and 60 years old who received the Ad26.COV2.S COVID-19 vaccine or a placebo. CDR3 residues: CASMNRDRISKQYF. In DNA form, the CDR3 reads TGTGCCAGCATGAACCGGGACCGGATTAGCAAGCAGTACTTC.